These 28 T cell receptor beta chains came from one sample sequenced in a study of blood T cell repertoires in COVID-19. The assay was immunoSEQ multiplex PCR, and TCRdb's table has in-frame clones only and misses some. This table has more than 90,000 clones, about 83% appearing once. Sequencing was done on a sample of peripheral blood. These receptors were taken from a man aged 65 to 85 with acute or convalescent COVID-19.

The chain carries TRBV5-1 and TRBJ1-1, with TRBD1 matching 9 bases. Trimming removed 4 bases from V and 7 bases from J; junction bases left unmatched: 11. The CDR3 runs to 15 residues. Germline CDR1 SGHRS, CDR2 YFSETQ. The CDR3 protein is CASSNPQGALVEAFF. Written as DNA, the CDR3 is TGCGCCAGCAGCAACCCACAGGGGGCTTTGGTTGAAGCTTTCTTT.

The genes are TRBV7-9 and TRBJ1-5, with D perhaps matching TRBD1 (5 bases). Per the germline V gene, CDR1 is SEHNR and CDR2 is FQNEAQ (reference sequence). The length of the CDR3 is 14 residues. V lost 2 bases, J lost 7 bases, and 12 bases lay in between. DNA of the CDR3: TGTGCCAGCAGCTTACAAGGGGCCGGGCAGCCCCAGCATTTT. This sequence encodes CASSLQGAGQPQHF.

The rearrangement uses TRBV5-6 and TRBJ2-5; TRBD1 is a possible D gene (5 bases). Per germline, CDR1 SGHDT and CDR2 YYEEEE. The CDR3 consists of 13 residues. Trimming removed 2 bases from V and 4 bases from J, with 9 bases in between. CDR3 in amino acids: CASSFGQRETQYF. CDR3 nucleotide sequence: TGTGCCAGCAGCTTCGGACAAAGAGAGACCCAGTACTTC.

This chain links TRBV20-1 with TRBJ1-2; D perhaps matches TRBD1 (5 bases). From germline, CDR1 is DFQATT and CDR2 SNEGSKA (reference sequence). The CDR3 extends over 11 amino acids. The CDR3 is CTARWGDGYTF. CDR3 nucleotides: TGCACCGCTAGATGGGGGGATGGCTACACCTTC.

The CDR3 DNA reads TGTGCCAGCAGCTGGAGCGACAGGGGCTCCTACAATGAGCAGTTCTTC. Protein product: CASSWSDRGSYNEQFF. The chain recombines TRBV5-6 with TRBJ2-1; 8 nucleotides align to TRBD1. J gave up 0 bases and V 3 bases, and 5 bases lay outside the gene matches. This CDR3 has 16 amino acids. CDR1 SGHDT and CDR2 YYEEEE come from the germline V gene.

The chain links TRBV5-4 to TRBJ2-5; D unresolved. Germline assignment: CDR1 SGHNT and CDR2 YYREEE (reference sequence). The V end lost 4 bases, the J end lost 3 bases, and 4 bases lay between the germline ends. This CDR3 spans 11 amino acids. The CDR3 DNA is TGTGCCAGCAGCCGTGAAGAGACCCAGTACTTC. Translating gives CASSREETQYF.

This clone was seen more than once but under ten times. CDR3 sequence (DNA): TGTGCCAGCAGCTTGGGGGGAGCTGGAAACACCATATATTTT. It encodes CASSLGGAGNTIYF. This chain uses TRBV5-6 with TRBJ1-3; no clear D gene. Germline CDR1 and CDR2: SGHDT and YYEEEE. Trimming removed 0 bases from V and 2 bases from J, with 6 bases in between. CDR3 length: 14 residues.

This clone was seen once. The V and J genes are TRBV7-3 and TRBJ2-1; 7 nucleotides match TRBD2. J was trimmed by 3 bases and V by 5 bases; bases with no gene match: 10. This CDR3 comprises 16 residues. Per germline, CDR1 SGHTA and CDR2 FQGTGA. The CDR3 nucleotides read TGTGCCAGCAGCCCCTCCGGGACTACAAACTACAATGAGCAGTTCTTC. Residues: CASSPSGTTNYNEQFF.

CDR3 in DNA: TGTGCCAGCAGAGGAGGGAACACCGGGGAGCTGTTTTTT. It is translated as CASRGGNTGELFF. The chain links TRBV6-5 to TRBJ2-2, with a tentative D call TRBD2 (5 bases). The CDR3 sequence is 13 residues long. The germline V gene encodes CDR1 MNHEY and CDR2 SVGAGI. Trimming pared 6 bases from V and 1 base from J, leaving 6 bases between.

The chain is built from TRBV19 and TRBJ2-7; D possibly corresponds to TRBD1 (5 bases). Trimming took 5 bases from V and 0 from J, leaving 14 bases between them. This CDR3 is 15 amino acids long. Germline values: CDR1 LNHDA, CDR2 SQIVND (reference sequence). CDR3 residues: CASSPGHGSSYEQYF. CDR3 bases: TGTGCCAGTAGTCCCGGACACGGTAGCTCCTACGAGCAGTACTTC. The complete variable domain, with remaining parts taken from reference TRBV19 and TRBJ2-7, reads DGGITQSPKYLFRKEGQNVTLSCEQNLNHDAMYWYRQDPGQGLRLIYYSQIVNDFQKGDIAEGYSVSREKKESFPLTVTSAQKNPTAFYLCASSPGHGSSYEQYFGPGTRLTVT.

This chain connects TRBV19 to TRBJ2-3; 15 bases agree with TRBD2. The CDR3 spans 18 residues. With 5 bases clipped from V and 1 base from J, the junction kept 7 bases outside the gene matches. Germline CDR1 LNHDA, CDR2 SQIVND (reference sequence). The CDR3 nucleotides read TGTGCCAGTAGTTCTCGGACTAGCGGGGGGGCCCGCACAGATACGCAGTATTTT. Protein sequence: CASSSRTSGGARTDTQYF.

This clone was seen a single time. The chain carries TRBV5-4 and TRBJ2-3, with TRBD2 as a possible D gene (5 bases). Germline V gene lookup returns CDR1 SGHNT and CDR2 YYREEE (reference sequence). This CDR3 region has 16 residues. The V gene lost 0 bases and the J gene lost 0 bases, with 11 bases spanning the gap. CDR3 amino acids: CASSLGVQRSTDTQYF. DNA for the CDR3: TGTGCCAGCAGCTTGGGGGTTCAGCGGAGCACAGATACGCAGTATTTT. The complete variable domain, with remaining parts taken from reference TRBV5-4 and TRBJ2-3, reads ETGVTQSPTHLIKTRGQQVTLRCSSQSGHNTVSWYQQALGQGPQFIFQYYREEENGRGNFPPRFSGLQFPNYSSELNVNALELDDSALYLCASSLGVQRSTDTQYFGPGTRLTVL.

A few counts support this clone. CDR3 nucleotides: TGTGCCAGCAGTCAGCAGGGGAACGAGCAGTACTTC. Protein product: CASSQQGNEQYF. This chain links TRBV28 with TRBJ2-7; the D gene is possibly TRBD1 (6 bases). This CDR3 has 12 amino acids. The germline V gene encodes CDR1 MDHEN and CDR2 SYDVKM. Trimming took off 5 bases at V and 5 bases at J, with 10 bases between the two ends.

J is TRBJ2-5 and V is TRBV18; TRBD2 might be the D (6 bases). Germline-derived CDR1 and CDR2 are KGHSH and LQKENI. CDR3 length: 14 amino acids. With 2 bases removed from V and 5 bases from J, the gap between germline ends came to 12 bases. CDR3 region: CASSPMAGWETQYF. The CDR3 DNA follows: TGTGCCAGCTCACCAATGGCGGGATGGGAGACCCAGTACTTC.

The J gene is TRBJ2-7, the V gene TRBV27; 8 bases are a match to TRBD1. Germline CDR1 is MNHEY and CDR2 is SMNVEV (reference sequence). The trim removed 6 bases at V and 1 base at J, leaving 11 bases unmatched. The CDR3 extends over 16 amino acids. For the CDR3, the DNA is TGTGCCAGCAGCTTAAACATGGGACAGGTTTCCTACGAGCAGTACTTC. Translated, it gives CASSLNMGQVSYEQYF.

V gene TRBV2 combines with J gene TRBJ1-1; D not resolved. Between the trimmed V and J ends, which lost 7 bases and 5 bases, there was a span of 8 bases. From germline, CDR1 is SNHLY and CDR2 FYNNEI. This CDR3 is 11 amino acids long. CDR3 in DNA: TGTGCCAGCACCTGGGAGACTGAAGCTTTCTTT. This codes for CASTWETEAFF.

This rearrangement joins TRBV7-9 to TRBJ2-7, with 14 positions matching TRBD2. Losses at the gene ends were 5 bases for V and 5 bases for J; bases not matched to a gene: 2. There are 14 residues in the CDR3. Per germline, CDR1 SEHNR and CDR2 FQNEAQ (reference sequence). CDR3 coding DNA: TGTGCCAGCAGCCCGGGACTAGCGGGGGACGAGCAGTACTTC. Translated: CASSPGLAGDEQYF. Based on the CDR3 plus reference TRBV7-9 and TRBJ2-7, the full variable domain is DTGVSQNPRHKITKRGQNVTFRCDPISEHNRLYWYRQTLGQGPEFLTYFQNEAQLEKSRLLSDRFSAERPKGSFSTLEIQRTEQGDSAMYLCASSPGLAGDEQYFGPGTRLTVT.

The table lists this clone with a few counts. CDR3 protein: CASRRQELTDTQYF. The CDR3 DNA follows: TGCGCCAGCAGGCGACAGGAGCTCACAGATACGCAGTATTTT. This chain links TRBV5-1 with TRBJ2-3; D perhaps matches TRBD1 (6 bases). Trimming shortened V by 5 bases and J by 2 bases, and 12 bases separated the two germline ends. The CDR3 covers 14 residues. CDR1 is SGHRS, CDR2 YFSETQ, per germline.

The CDR3 DNA follows: TGTGCCAGCTCGGGGGTCCAGTCCTACAATGAGCAGTTCTTC. As protein: CASSGVQSYNEQFF. The chain has TRBV25-1 and TRBJ2-1; perhaps TRBD2 as D (6 bases). CDR3 length: 14 amino acids. Looked up from germline, CDR1 is MGHDK and CDR2 is SYGVNS. Trimming stripped 8 bases from V and 1 base from J, with 12 bases between.

J is TRBJ2-5 and V is TRBV7-2; the D gene is possibly TRBD2 (6 bases). CDR1 SGHTA and CDR2 FQGNSA come from the germline V gene. This CDR3 has 13 residues. The V end lost 5 bases, the J end lost 5 bases, and 12 bases lay between the germline ends. The CDR3 loop is CASSPRRGETQYF. The DNA of the CDR3 is TGTGCCAGCAGCCCCCGCCGGGGGGAGACCCAGTACTTC.

The V and J genes are TRBV5-1 and TRBJ1-1, with 11 nucleotides matching TRBD1. With 4 bases clipped from V and 5 bases from J, the junction kept 7 bases outside the gene matches. The V gene's germline CDR1 is SGHRS and CDR2 YFSETQ. This CDR3 is built from 15 residues. The CDR3 sequence: CASSLGQGDGTEAFF. The CDR3 DNA reads as TGCGCCAGCAGCCTGGGACAGGGGGACGGGACTGAAGCTTTCTTT. The entire variable domain, with the rest obtained from reference TRBV5-1 and TRBJ1-1, is as follows: KAGVTQTPRYLIKTRGQQVTLSCSPISGHRSVSWYQQTPGQGLQFLFEYFSETQRNKGNFPGRFSGRQFSNSRSEMNVSTLELGDSALYLCASSLGQGDGTEAFFGQGTRLTVV.

This clone was observed a few times. V gene TRBV7-8 combines with J gene TRBJ1-2; 7 bases agree with TRBD1. Germline V lookup: CDR1 SGHVS, CDR2 FQNEAQ. The CDR3 loop spans 13 amino acids. V shed 4 bases, J shed 6 bases, and the junction held 5 bases outside the gene matches. The CDR3 loop is CASSWDRTDGYTF. The CDR3 nucleotides are TGTGCCAGCAGCTGGGACAGAACGGATGGCTACACCTTC.

J is TRBJ1-1 and V is TRBV18; D not resolved. The germline gives CDR1 KGHSH, CDR2 LQKENI. This CDR3 is built from 13 residues. V shed 6 bases and J shed 5 bases, with 13 bases lying between them. In DNA form, the CDR3 reads TGTGCCAGCTCGAGGGAACAGTGGACTGAAGCTTTCTTT. It is translated as CASSREQWTEAFF.

The rearrangement joins TRBV27 to TRBJ1-1; D not certain. The CDR3 covers 13 residues. V lost 1 base and J lost 5, with 8 bases in between. Germline-derived CDR1 and CDR2 are MNHEY and SMNVEV (reference sequence). CDR3 region: CASSLLARTEAFF. Here the CDR3 DNA reads TGTGCCAGCAGTTTATTGGCCAGAACTGAAGCTTTCTTT.

J is TRBJ1-5 and V is TRBV19; maybe TRBD1 (6 bases). This CDR3 is built from 15 residues. Germline V gene sequence: CDR1 LNHDA, CDR2 SQIVND (reference sequence). Trimming stripped 7 bases from V and 3 bases from J, with 16 bases between. As DNA, the CDR3 is TGTGCCAGTACCATATTAGGGGGATCCAATCAGCCCCAGCATTTT. Translated, it gives CASTILGGSNQPQHF. The complete variable domain, with remaining parts taken from reference TRBV19 and TRBJ1-5, reads DGGITQSPKYLFRKEGQNVTLSCEQNLNHDAMYWYRQDPGQGLRLIYYSQIVNDFQKGDIAEGYSVSREKKESFPLTVTSAQKNPTAFYLCASTILGGSNQPQHFGDGTRLSIL.

J is TRBJ1-1 and V is TRBV6-2 or TRBV6-3; 12 bases are shared with TRBD1. This CDR3 spans 15 amino acids. CDR1 and CDR2 from the germline V gene are MNHEY and SVGEGT. With V trimmed by 4 bases and J by 6 bases, 6 bases remained unmatched. The CDR3, as DNA: TGTGCCAGCAGTTCCCAGGGACAGGGGGCCGCTGAAGCTTTCTTT. It is translated as CASSSQGQGAAEAFF.

The chain carries TRBV7-2 and TRBJ1-3, with a weak D call TRBD1 (6 bases). V shed 5 bases and J shed 4 bases, with 18 bases lying between them. The CDR3 runs 16 residues. CDR1 SGHTA and CDR2 FQGNSA come from the germline V gene. This CDR3 reads CASSPVGGNWGNTIYF. The CDR3 coding sequence is TGTGCCAGCAGCCCAGTAGGGGGTAATTGGGGAAACACCATATATTTT.

The V gene is TRBV11-2, the J gene TRBJ1-2; 11 bases agree with TRBD1. The germline CDR1 and CDR2 sequences are SGHAT and FQNNGV. The trim removed 0 bases at V and 4 bases at J, leaving 16 bases unmatched. The CDR3 spans 20 residues. CDR3 sequence (DNA): TGTGCCAGCAGCTTAGATGTCGGGTTCGCGGACAGGGGGCAATCCTATGGCTACACCTTC. Amino acid sequence: CASSLDVGFADRGQSYGYTF.